The sequence of this T cell receptor (beta chain) was determined in a study of cytomegalovirus exposure and HLA in healthy donors. Vbeta (60) and Jbeta (13) primers were used in the PCR. The protocol was immunoSEQ multiplex PCR, while the TCRdb copy is restricted to in-frame clones and leaves out a portion. The data contain under 150,000 clones, about 73% of them singletons. This clonotype originated in a woman in her thirties or forties in good health and CMV-seronegative. Sequencing used PBMCs.

CDR3 sequence reads: CASSLYTGPNTEAFF. CDR3 in DNA: TGTGCCAGCAGTTTATATACAGGACCGAACACTGAAGCTTTCTTT. The rearrangement links TRBV27 to TRBJ1-1; possible D gene TRBD1, 5 bases. Germline V gene lookup returns CDR1 MNHEY and CDR2 SMNVEV (reference sequence). The CDR3 spans 15 residues. The V end lost 1 base, the J end lost 1 base, and 10 bases lay between the germline ends.